This TCR beta chain was documented in a study of OX40 agonist ivuxolimab in advanced cancers. Germline V CDR1 and CDR2: SGHVS, FNYEAQ. J gave up 10 bases and V 1 base, and 5 bases lay outside the gene matches. This CDR3 spans 14 amino acids. Some clones are missing from TCRdb's copy, which holds only in-frame ones; the method was immunoSEQ multiplex PCR. Of 20,000 to 30,000 clones listed, more than 70% are singletons. This clonotype originated in an adult with an advanced solid tumor such as melanoma, head and neck, liver or kidney cancer. The chain has TRBV7-6 and TRBJ2-7; 12 nucleotides match TRBD2. Specimen: CD4+ or CD8+ T cells sorted from blood, collected in a trial of the OX40 agonist ivuxolimab. The CDR3, as DNA: TGTGCCAGCAGCTTAGATGCTAGCGGGAGGGATCAGTACTTC. The encoded protein is CASSLDASGRDQYF.